A selection of T cell receptor beta chains follows, all from one sample in a study of T cell clonotyping in hematopoietic cell transplantation. TCRdb keeps only in-frame clones here, not all; method: immunoSEQ multiplex PCR. The sample consists of 16,000 or so clones, 85% to 95% of them appearing once. Source: peripheral blood mononuclear cells, taken before stem cell transplant. The origin of the receptors is a man between 18 and 29 years old with biphenotypic leukemia. Some clones in this sample may be carry-over from other donors' samples. Each CDR3 is given with its conserved first and last residue. The D gene is left open where the match is weak. Part of the rows lack a size; the others show once, few, many or a class for expanded clones.

TGTGCCAGCAGCTTACTTTTCACAGATACGCAGTATTTT	CASSLLFTDTQYF	-	TRBV7-2	TRBJ2-3	-
TGTGCCAGCAGCTTAGATGCCAATCAGCCCCAGCATTTT	CASSLDANQPQHF	-	TRBV6-5	TRBJ1-5	-
TGTGCCAGCACGACCACCAGATTGAACACTGAAGCTTTCTTT	CASTTTRLNTEAFF	-	TRBV5-6	TRBJ1-1	-
TGTGCCAGCAGTGAAAAACAGGGTCTGCTCGAGCAGTACTTC	CASSEKQGLLEQYF	-	TRBV2	TRBJ2-7	-
TGTGCCTGGAGTGTTTGGGCAGACCCAAACACCGGGGAGCTGTTTTTT	CAWSVWADPNTGELFF	-	TRBV30	TRBJ2-2	-
TGTGCCAGCACCCCCTGGACAGGGGATTTAGTGCGGGAGCAGTTCTTC	CASTPWTGDLVREQFF	TRBD1	TRBV28	TRBJ2-1	-
TGTGCCAGAGGGGCAGGGGAGGCCACTGAAGCTTTCTTT	CARGAGEATEAFF	-	TRBV19	TRBJ1-1	once
TGCGCCAGCAGCTTAAGTCCGGGAGGGAACACTGAAGCTTTCTTT	CASSLSPGGNTEAFF	-	TRBV5-1	TRBJ1-1	-
TGTGCCAGCAGTTACCCGTTCATAAGTGGTGTTGAAAAACTGTTTTTT	CASSYPFISGVEKLFF	-	TRBV6-6	TRBJ1-4	-
TGTGCCAGCAGTTTATCGCTCGGAAACACCATATATTTT	CASSLSLGNTIYF	-	TRBV27	TRBJ1-3	-
TGTGCCAGCAGCTTAGGCTCTGGCGACGAGCAGTACTTC	CASSLGSGDEQYF	-	TRBV11-2	TRBJ2-7	once
TGTGCCAGCAGCCGTATACGGCACACCTACAATGAGCAGTTCTTC	CASSRIRHTYNEQFF	-	TRBV28	TRBJ2-1	-
TGCGCCAGCAGCTTCATTCAGGGGGATCTTGATGGCTACACCTTC	CASSFIQGDLDGYTF	TRBD1	TRBV5-1	TRBJ1-2	-
TGTGCCAGTAGGGCCTCAGGGATGCCGGACGAGCAGTACTTC	CASRASGMPDEQYF	-	TRBV19	TRBJ2-7	-
TGCGCCAGCAGCCAAGATTTAGGCAGGGTAGGCTATCAGCCCCAGCATTTT	CASSQDLGRVGYQPQHF	-	TRBV4-3	TRBJ1-5	-
TGCGCCAGCAGCTTGTATGGACAGGGAATCACCGGGGAGCTGTTTTTT	CASSLYGQGITGELFF	TRBD1	TRBV5-1	TRBJ2-2	-
TGTGCCAGCAGCGGGACAGGGGGGAATCAGCCCCAGCATTTT	CASSGTGGNQPQHF	TRBD1	TRBV6-1	TRBJ1-5	-
TGTGCCAGCAGCCCCCGGGACAGGGTGGAGGGGAAGACCCAGTACTTC	CASSPRDRVEGKTQYF	TRBD1	TRBV9	TRBJ2-5	-
TGCGCCAGCAGCTTGTTCCCAGGGGCGAACACTGAAGCTTTCTTT	CASSLFPGANTEAFF	-	TRBV5-1	TRBJ1-1	-
TGTGCCAGCAGTGAGGGCAACCAAGAGACCCAGTACTTC	CASSEGNQETQYF	-	TRBV2	TRBJ2-5	-
TGTGCCAGCAGCTTCGGACGGGGCTCCTACGAGCAGTACTTC	CASSFGRGSYEQYF	-	TRBV5-6	TRBJ2-7	-
TGCAGCGTTGAATGGGGGGCAGGGCAGTACTTC	CSVEWGAGQYF	-	TRBV29-1	TRBJ2-7	-
TGTGCCAGCAGTTTATATGTGGGGGGGGAGACCCAGTACTTC	CASSLYVGGETQYF	TRBD2	TRBV27	TRBJ2-5	-
TGTGCCAGCAGTGAAGCGCCCAGCGGTTCAGAGACCCAGTACTTC	CASSEAPSGSETQYF	-	TRBV6-1	TRBJ2-5	-
TGTGCCAGCAGGGGGACAGGGGTACGTGGCTACACCTTC	CASRGTGVRGYTF	TRBD1	TRBV27	TRBJ1-2	-
TGTGCCAGCAGGTCCGCCTTCGTCGGGGAGCTGTTTTTT	CASRSAFVGELFF	-	TRBV7-6	TRBJ2-2	-
TGTGCCAGCAGTGCTTTCCTGCAACCTGGTGAAAAACTGTTTTTT	CASSAFLQPGEKLFF	-	TRBV25-1	TRBJ1-4	-
TGTGCCAGCAGTTTGCAGGAGAACACTGAAGCTTTCTTT	CASSLQENTEAFF	-	TRBV28	TRBJ1-1	-
TGTGCCAGCAGCATACAAGGCACTGAAGCTTTCTTT	CASSIQGTEAFF	-	TRBV7-2	TRBJ1-1	-
TGTGCCAGCAGTGATTACAGGGAGCGTGGCTACACCTTC	CASSDYRERGYTF	-	TRBV25-1	TRBJ1-2	-
TGTGCCAGCAAGGCTCAGGGGGCGGAAGATACGCAGTATTTT	CASKAQGAEDTQYF	TRBD1	TRBV7-2	TRBJ2-3	-
TGTGCCTGGACCCTAAGCGGATCCCGCTACGAGCAGTACTTC	CAWTLSGSRYEQYF	-	TRBV30	TRBJ2-7	-
TGTGCCAGCACCGCAGGGGCGCCCCAGCATTTT	CASTAGAPQHF	-	TRBV28	TRBJ1-5	-
TGTGCCAGCAGCACCCCACAGGGGGCCGCCTTCGGAGATACGCAGTATTTT	CASSTPQGAAFGDTQYF	TRBD1	TRBV9	TRBJ2-3	-
TGTGCCAGCAAAAGGGACAGGGGACCCTCGGGGACCGGGGAGCTGTTTTTT	CASKRDRGPSGTGELFF	TRBD1	TRBV9	TRBJ2-2	-
TGTGCCAGCAGTGAATTCGAGGGTCTCGAGACCCAGTACTTC	CASSEFEGLETQYF	-	TRBV25-1	TRBJ2-5	-
TGTGCCAGCAGTCTTACAGGGGGCGCGAATGAGCAGTACTTC	CASSLTGGANEQYF	TRBD1	TRBV27	TRBJ2-7	-
TGTGCCAGCAGCCGAACACCTTATAGCAATCAGCCCCAGCATTTT	CASSRTPYSNQPQHF	-	TRBV6-6	TRBJ1-5	-
TGTGCCTGGAGTGTGGGCAGGGACATCCTCGAGCAGTACTTC	CAWSVGRDILEQYF	-	TRBV30	TRBJ2-7	-
TGTGCCAGCGAGCAGAACTTTATCCAGAGCAATCAGCCCCAGCATTTT	CASEQNFIQSNQPQHF	-	TRBV2	TRBJ1-5	-
TGTGCCAGCAGCTTCGGGAGGGCCACAGATACGCAGTATTTT	CASSFGRATDTQYF	TRBD2	TRBV5-6	TRBJ2-3	-
TGTGCCAGCAGGACAGGGGGTGGGGCCAAAAACATTCAGTACTTC	CASRTGGGAKNIQYF	TRBD1	TRBV28	TRBJ2-4	-
TGCGCCAGCAGCTTGGATGCGCGCAGCTCCTACAATGAGCAGTTCTTC	CASSLDARSSYNEQFF	-	TRBV5-1	TRBJ2-1	-
TGTGCCAGTAGTATGCCGGGGCTCCTTGAAGCTTTCTTT	CASSMPGLLEAFF	-	TRBV19	TRBJ1-1	-
TGCGCCAGCAGCCAAGGACAGGGGGACGCTTCACCCCTCCACTTT	CASSQGQGDASPLHF	TRBD1	TRBV4-3	TRBJ1-6	once
TGTGCCAGCAGCTTAGCGCTAGGGGTCGGGGAGCTGTTTTTT	CASSLALGVGELFF	-	TRBV7-9	TRBJ2-2	-
TGCGCCAGCAGCCAAGATAGGACCCGGGGGCTTGGCACCTTC	CASSQDRTRGLGTF	-	TRBV4-3	TRBJ1-2	-
TGTGCCAGCAGTTATTACGCAGGGAACTATGGCTACACCTTC	CASSYYAGNYGYTF	-	TRBV6-5	TRBJ1-2	-
TGTGCCGGAGGGAGGAGCAATCAGCCCCAGCATTTT	CAGGRSNQPQHF	-	TRBV30	TRBJ1-5	-
TGTGCCTGGGGCGTGGACATGGGTTATGAAAAACTGTTTTTT	CAWGVDMGYEKLFF	-	TRBV30	TRBJ1-4	-
TGTGCCAGCAGCTTGGCGTCCACAGATACGCAGTATTTT	CASSLASTDTQYF	-	TRBV5-4	TRBJ2-3	-
TGTGCCTGGAGTGTACAGGGTAACACTGAAGCTTTCTTT	CAWSVQGNTEAFF	-	TRBV30	TRBJ1-1	-
TGTGCCAGCAGCGCCATAACAGGGGGGACGCGTGAAAAACTGTTTTTT	CASSAITGGTREKLFF	TRBD1	TRBV9	TRBJ1-4	-
TGCAGCGTTGACTTTCAGTCTGAAGCTTTCTTT	CSVDFQSEAFF	-	TRBV29-1	TRBJ1-1	-
TGCGCCAGCAGCCAAGAAGACCGAATCCTGGGAGATAGCAATCAGCCCCAGCATTTT	CASSQEDRILGDSNQPQHF	-	TRBV4-1	TRBJ1-5	-